The 2 T cell receptor beta chains presented below share a single source sample, sequenced in a study of blood T cells in healthy people across ages. A J-beta primer mix and a sample-barcoded 5' primer were used in a second PCR of roughly 7 to 12 cycles. MiXCR was run by TCRdb on the 5' RACE reads, yielding one entry per CDR3 protein. The data show around 500,000 distinct CDR3 sequences, with roughly a quarter seen just once and over 3.5% held by the top ten. This sample also appeared in a second study, on T cells of mothers and their children.

Sequenced: blood. The receptors derive from a boy younger than 10 in good health.

In its sample, this clonotype was seen many times. This chain uses TRBV7-2 with TRBJ1-5; possibly TRBD1 for D (5 bases). The CDR3 is 14 residues long. V lost 1 base and J 4 bases, leaving 8 bases between the germline ends. CDR1 and CDR2 (germline): SGHTA, FQGNSA. This CDR3 is CASSLDRSNQPQHF. CDR3 nucleotide sequence: TGTGCCAGCAGCTTAGACAGGTCGAATCAGCCCCAGCATTTT.

This clonotype was observed a few times. J is TRBJ2-1 and V is TRBV30; 13 nucleotides match TRBD2. The CDR3 extends over 16 amino acids. Per germline, CDR1 GTSNPN and CDR2 SVGIG (reference sequence). Trimming cost V 2 bases and J 12 bases; bases outside gene matches: 13. The CDR3 sequence: CAWSPKTSGRFSGQFF. CDR3 in DNA: TGTGCCTGGAGTCCCAAGACTAGCGGGAGGTTTAGTGGGCAGTTCTTC.